Listed below are T cell receptor beta chains from one sample, sequenced in a study of identical twins. In TCRdb, the 5' RACE reads were re-called with MiXCR into one record per CDR3 protein. The sample comprises around 570,000 distinct CDR3 sequences, more than 9% of which are singletons, and 3% rests with the top ten. This same sample was also taken into another study, of yellow fever vaccine responses in identical twins.

The source material was PBMCs. The receptors were gathered from a woman aged 18-35 years in good health. Each CDR3 is given with its conserved first and last residue. A D gene is named only where the DNA matches it firmly. Some rows mark clone size as missing; the rest say once, few, many or name a class of expanded clone.

v_call,d_call,clone_size,j_call,cdr3_nt,cdr3_aa
TRBV25-1,.,many,TRBJ1-2,TGTGCCAGCAGTGTAGGAGGGGTCTACACCTTC,CASSVGGVYTF
TRBV7-2,.,many,TRBJ2-3,TGTGCCAGCAGAACCCAAGGCTTTAGCACAGATACGCAGTATTTT,CASRTQGFSTDTQYF
TRBV6-4,.,few,TRBJ1-6,TGTGCCAGCAGTGACTCACAGGGTTCACCCCTCCACTTT,CASSDSQGSPLHF
TRBV5-1,.,.,TRBJ1-2,TGCGCCAGCAGCGATTACTATGGCTACACCTTC,CASSDYYGYTF
TRBV27,.,few,TRBJ2-7,TGTGCCAGCAGCTTATCCGGGACTCTCTCTCTCGAGCAGTACTTC,CASSLSGTLSLEQYF
TRBV7-9,TRBD1,many,TRBJ2-3,TGTGCCAGCAGTGGACAGGGGAGAAGCACAGATACGCAGTATTTT,CASSGQGRSTDTQYF
TRBV21-1,.,few,TRBJ1-1,TGTGCCAGCAGCAAAAAACTCGCCCACAGGGGCCGAGAGGGTACTGAAGCTTTCTTT,CASSKKLAHRGREGTEAFF
TRBV7-2,TRBD2,many,TRBJ2-1,TGTGCCAGCAGAAGAACTAGCGGGGCCTACAATGAGCAGTTCTTC,CASRRTSGAYNEQFF
TRBV4-3,TRBD2,many,TRBJ2-1,TGCGCCAGCAGCCAAGGGACTAGCGGTTACAATGAGCAGTTCTTC,CASSQGTSGYNEQFF
TRBV5-8,.,many,TRBJ1-6,TGTGCCAGCAAGTCCTATAATTCACCCCTCCACTTT,CASKSYNSPLHF
TRBV2,.,.,TRBJ2-5,TGTGCCAGCCGTAGGGGCCGTTTCCCAATGACCCAGTACTTC,CASRRGRFPMTQYF
TRBV5-1,TRBD1,few,TRBJ2-7,TGCGCCAGCAGGTTCGGGACGGGACAGGGTGACCACGAGCAGTACTTC,CASRFGTGQGDHEQYF
TRBV29-1,TRBD1,.,TRBJ1-2,TGCAGCGTGAACTACGGAGGGGGCGGCGTCCGGGGCTACACCTTC,CSVNYGGGGVRGYTF
TRBV7-9,TRBD1,.,TRBJ2-7,TGTGCCAGCAGCTCCAAGGACAGGTACGGGGAGCAGTACTTC,CASSSKDRYGEQYF
TRBV16,.,few,TRBJ1-4,TGTGCCAGCAGCCAATCGAAGACTAATGAAAAACTGTTTTTT,CASSQSKTNEKLFF
TRBV7-9,.,few,TRBJ2-7,TGTGCCAGCAGCTTTCGGGCTTCAGACGAGCAGTACTTC,CASSFRASDEQYF
TRBV12-3/TRBV12-4,TRBD1,many,TRBJ2-1,TGTGCCAGCAACGGCCCCGGGACAGCATACAATGAGCAGTTCTTC,CASNGPGTAYNEQFF
TRBV18,TRBD2,once,TRBJ2-5,TGTGCCAGCTCACTGTCGACTAGCGGGATAGGTCAAGAGACCCAGTACTTC,CASSLSTSGIGQETQYF
TRBV11-3,.,few,TRBJ2-1,TGTGCCAGCAGCTTATACCTCCAGCATGAGCAGTTCTTC,CASSLYLQHEQFF
TRBV30,TRBD1,.,TRBJ2-5,TGTGCCTGGACCCCAGGACAGGGAAAACGAGAGACCCAGTACTTC,CAWTPGQGKRETQYF
TRBV29-1,.,few,TRBJ2-1,TGCAGCGTTGACGCCTATGAGCAGTTCTTC,CSVDAYEQFF
TRBV20-1,TRBD2,few,TRBJ2-1,TGCAGTGCTGCTAGCGGGGTTCCCTCCTACAATGAGCAGTTCTTC,CSAASGVPSYNEQFF